The 14 T cell receptor beta chains presented below share a single source sample, sequenced in a study of Ad26.COV2.S vaccination and SARS-CoV-2 variants. Clones were read by immunoSEQ multiplex PCR, and TCRdb kept only the in-frame ones, dropping some. The table records hundreds of thousands of clones, around 89% of them present only once. As to treatment: over 15 received Ad26.COV2.S at low or high dose, single or two shots; roughly 5 received placebo; per-sample allocation not given. On day 63 after the first injection, vaccine and placebo recipients gave samples. This sample comprised peripheral blood, obtained in a trial of Ad26.COV2.S vaccine versus placebo. Source of these receptors: a person aged 18-65 years who received the Ad26.COV2.S COVID-19 vaccine or a placebo.

This clone was detected only once. The chain employs TRBV5-1 and TRBJ1-5; a weak D match, TRBD1 (5 bases). The CDR3 has 15 amino acids. The V end was cut by 4 bases, the J end by 7 bases, with 18 bases between. CDR1 and CDR2 from the germline V gene are SGHRS and YFSETQ. The CDR3 bases are TGCGCCAGCAGCGCGGGACCTGGCCCTGCGCAGCCCCAGCATTTT. It translates to CASSAGPGPAQPQHF.

This chain connects TRBV5-1 to TRBJ1-5; a weak D match, TRBD1 (5 bases). Germline-derived CDR1 and CDR2 are SGHRS and YFSETQ. The CDR3 is 15 amino acids. Trimming took 1 base from V and 2 from J, leaving 10 bases between them. CDR3 sequence: CASSLRGEGNQPQHF. In nucleotides, the CDR3 is TGCGCCAGCAGCTTGAGGGGTGAGGGCAATCAGCCCCAGCATTTT.

V usage is TRBV4-3 and J usage is TRBJ1-2; D is unresolved. CDR3 length: 13 residues. V lost 5 bases, J lost 3 bases, and 10 bases lay in between. The germline V gene has CDR1 LGHNA and CDR2 YSLEER. The CDR3 nucleotides read TGCGCCAGCAGCTCGGACCCGGACTATGGCTACACCTTC. It encodes CASSSDPDYGYTF.

The CDR3 DNA is TGTGCCAGCAGTCACGGGACAGGGCCTGACTATGGCTACACCTTC. Encoded protein: CASSHGTGPDYGYTF. The gene calls are TRBV6-6 and TRBJ1-2, with 9 bases fitting TRBD1. V shed 5 bases, J shed 3 bases, and the junction held 7 bases outside the gene matches. The CDR3 is 15 residues long. Germline V lookup: CDR1 MNHNY, CDR2 SVGAGI (reference sequence).

The rearrangement joins TRBV5-4 to TRBJ1-6; 9 nucleotides agree with TRBD1. V lost 4 bases to trimming and J lost 3 bases; unmatched junction nucleotides: 8. Germline V gene lookup returns CDR1 SGHNT and CDR2 YYREEE (reference sequence). The CDR3 spans 17 residues. The CDR3 sequence: CASSEGTGSFYNSPLHF. CDR3 coding DNA: TGTGCCAGCAGCGAAGGGACAGGGTCCTTCTATAATTCACCCCTCCACTTT.

The rearrangement joins TRBV2 to TRBJ2-2; D unresolved. Germline V gene sequence: CDR1 SNHLY, CDR2 FYNNEI. The CDR3 spans 12 residues. With 6 bases removed from V and 3 bases from J, the gap between germline ends came to 5 bases. CDR3 DNA sequence: TGTGCCAGCAGGATATACACCGGGGAGCTGTTTTTT. Its protein product is CASRIYTGELFF.

Concerning this clone: At the DNA level, this CDR3 is encoded by other sequences in the same sample as well. The chain employs TRBV27 and TRBJ2-7, with D tentatively TRBD1 or TRBD2 (5 bases each). Between the trimmed V and J ends, which lost 1 base and 0 bases, there was a span of 7 bases. The CDR3 has 14 amino acids. The germline V gene encodes CDR1 MNHEY and CDR2 SMNVEV (reference sequence). The CDR3 protein is CASSLWGSSYEQYF. The CDR3 DNA follows: TGTGCCAGCAGTTTATGGGGGAGCTCCTACGAGCAGTACTTC.

About this clone: At one of its ends the junction is not consistent with the germline gene, which may arise from a read error. The gene calls are TRBV7-7 and TRBJ1-1; tentative D call: TRBD1 (6 bases). The germline gives CDR1 SSHAT, CDR2 FNYEAQ (reference sequence). The CDR3 runs 13 residues. As DNA, the CDR3 is TGTGCTAGCAGCTTAAACAGGGATACTGAAGCTTTCTTT. Translating it yields CASSLNRDTEAFF.

This clone was detected only a few times. CDR3 in amino acids: CASSNLRNTEAFF. The DNA of the CDR3 is TGTGCCAGTAGTAATCTTAGGAACACTGAAGCTTTCTTT. The chain links TRBV19 to TRBJ1-1; D gene unclear. The CDR3 is made up of 13 amino acids. The V gene lost 4 bases and the J gene lost 1 base, with 7 bases spanning the gap. Looked up from germline, CDR1 is LNHDA and CDR2 is SQIVND (reference sequence).

This clone appeared a single time. This chain uses TRBV11-1 with TRBJ1-2; D is uncertain. There are 14 residues in the CDR3. CDR1 and CDR2 from the germline V gene are SGHAT and FQDESV (reference sequence). Trimming left V 5 bases short and J 4 bases short, with 14 bases between. CDR3 region: CASSPGVGPYGYTF. Here the CDR3 DNA reads TGTGCCAGCAGCCCAGGCGTGGGCCCCTATGGCTACACCTTC. Using reference TRBV11-1 and TRBJ1-2 for the parts outside the CDR3, the full variable domain is EAEVAQSPRYKITEKSQAVAFWCDPISGHATLYWYRQILGQGPELLVQFQDESVVDDSQLPKDRFSAERLKGVDSTLKIQPAELGDSAMYLCASSPGVGPYGYTFGSGTRLTVV.

V usage is TRBV6-2 or TRBV6-3 and J usage is TRBJ1-1; D not certain. This CDR3 has 13 residues. Germline V CDR1 and CDR2: MNHEY, SVGEGT. The germline V and J ends were trimmed by 2 bases and 0 bases, with 4 bases remaining between them. CDR3 residues: CASSYEVNTEAFF. The CDR3 nucleotides read TGTGCCAGCAGTTACGAAGTGAACACTGAAGCTTTCTTT.

The chain uses TRBV4-1 and TRBJ2-5, with 9 bases matching TRBD2. The CDR3 runs 18 residues. Looked up from germline, CDR1 is MGHRA and CDR2 is YSYEKL. The V and J ends lost 1 base and 4 bases, in that order; junction bases with no gene match: 13. The CDR3 sequence is CASSQAISSGGSGETQYF. The CDR3 nucleotides read TGCGCCAGCAGCCAAGCTATAAGTAGCGGGGGCTCGGGAGAGACCCAGTACTTC.

The chain has TRBV30 and TRBJ1-2, with D unclear. Germline V gene lookup returns CDR1 GTSNPN and CDR2 SVGIG (reference sequence). The CDR3 has 12 amino acids. V lost 7 bases to trimming and J lost 5 bases, with 14 bases between them. CDR3 sequence: CALDTAVYGYTF. CDR3 bases: TGTGCCTTGGATACAGCGGTATATGGCTACACCTTC.

V and J are TRBV7-6 and TRBJ2-1; D ambiguous. V lost 3 bases to trimming and J lost 2 bases, with 5 bases between them. The V gene's germline CDR1 is SGHVS and CDR2 FNYEAQ. The CDR3 extends over 13 amino acids. The CDR3 bases are TGTGCCAGCAGCTTCGAGGCCTACAATGAGCAGTTCTTC. It is translated as CASSFEAYNEQFF.